The 16 T cell receptor beta chains in this list originate from one sample, sequenced in a study of shared clonotypes between healthy human individuals. Data came from immunoSEQ multiplex PCR; TCRdb stores just in-frame clones and leaves some out. This table has about 2.4 million clones, roughly 93% appearing once. What was sequenced was naive CD4+ T cells from PBMCs. Sample subset: CD45RA+ positively selected. All receptors derive from a man aged 18 to 30 in good health. Some clones in this sample may be carry-over from other donors' samples.

The chain recombines TRBV7-2 with TRBJ1-3; the D is unclear. Deletions cut 6 bases from V and 0 bases from J, with 9 bases between. The length of the CDR3 is 14 residues. Per germline, CDR1 SGHTA and CDR2 FQGNSA. CDR3 in DNA: TGTGCCAGCAGGTTACAAAGCTCTGGAAACACCATATATTTT. Amino acids: CASRLQSSGNTIYF.

The chain couples TRBV28 to TRBJ2-5; TRBD2 aligns across 9 bases. Germline V gene lookup returns CDR1 MDHEN and CDR2 SYDVKM. V shed 2 bases, J shed 5 bases, and the junction held 9 bases outside the gene matches. CDR3 length: 16 residues. The DNA of the CDR3 is TGTGCCAGCAGTTTAAGAGTAGCGGGAGCCGGCGAGACCCAGTACTTC. Translation gives CASSLRVAGAGETQYF.

This chain uses TRBV6-5 with TRBJ1-2; D unresolved. Germline V gene data show CDR1 as MNHEY and CDR2 as SVGAGI. The CDR3 runs 13 residues. Trimming took 6 bases from V and 4 from J, leaving 12 bases between them. The CDR3 sequence is CASRPARTYGYTF. In nucleotides, the CDR3 is TGTGCCAGCAGACCTGCCCGCACCTATGGCTACACCTTC.

V is TRBV29-1 and J is TRBJ2-7, with a weak D call TRBD1 (5 bases). The CDR3 covers 11 residues. Germline lookup yields CDR1 SQVTM and CDR2 ANQGSEA. Trimming removed 7 bases from V and 3 bases from J, with 10 bases in between. CDR3 amino acids: CSAKGFYEQYF. The CDR3 coding sequence is TGCAGCGCCAAGGGGTTCTACGAGCAGTACTTC.

This chain connects TRBV11-3 to TRBJ2-2; 8 nucleotides line up with TRBD2. V lost 2 bases, J lost 5 bases, and 4 bases stayed unmatched. The CDR3 is made up of 15 amino acids. Germline-derived CDR1 and CDR2 are SGHNT and YENEEA. For the CDR3, the DNA is TGTGCCAGCAGCTTATCTGCGGGAGGTACCGGGGAGCTGTTTTTT. Translation: CASSLSAGGTGELFF.

The chain carries TRBV18 and TRBJ2-7; no reliable D call. V was trimmed by 0 bases and J by 5 bases, leaving 11 bases between them. Germline CDR1 is KGHSH and CDR2 is LQKENI. The CDR3 runs 14 residues. CDR3 sequence (DNA): TGTGCCAGCTCACCACCAGCAACCTTCCACGAGCAGTACTTC. It codes for CASSPPATFHEQYF. The whole variable domain, remainder taken from reference TRBV18 and TRBJ2-7, is NAGVMQNPRHLVRRRGQEARLRCSPMKGHSHVYWYRQLPEEGLKFMVYLQKENIIDESGMPKERFSAEFPKEGPSILRIQQVVRGDSAAYFCASSPPATFHEQYFGPGTRLTVT.

V usage is TRBV29-1 and J usage is TRBJ2-3; D gene ambiguous. V lost 2 bases and J 2 bases, leaving 8 bases between the germline ends. Per germline, CDR1 SQVTM and CDR2 ANQGSEA. This CDR3 is built from 13 residues. Written as DNA, the CDR3 is TGCAGCGTTGAACCCCCAGTCACAGATACGCAGTATTTT. This gives the protein CSVEPPVTDTQYF.

CDR3 nucleotides: TGTGCCAGTAGTATCTACGCCGGGACAGCCTATGGCTACACCTTC. Protein: CASSIYAGTAYGYTF. This sequence joins TRBV19 and TRBJ1-2; 7 bases fit TRBD1. Germline assignment: CDR1 LNHDA and CDR2 SQIVND (reference sequence). The junction had 8 bases not matched to a gene; V was cut back by 3 bases and J by 4 bases. The CDR3 is 15 amino acids.

The chain is built from TRBV5-8 and TRBJ2-2; D is unclear. The CDR3 is made up of 15 amino acids. Trimming shortened V by 4 bases and J by 6 bases, and 16 bases separated the two germline ends. Germline V lookup: CDR1 SGHTS, CDR2 YDEGEE. The CDR3 here is CASSLWWAQAGELFF. The CDR3 nucleotides read TGTGCCAGCAGCCTGTGGTGGGCCCAGGCCGGGGAGCTGTTTTTT.

The chain links TRBV28 to TRBJ1-2; D is undetermined. The CDR3 runs to 15 residues. Trimming removed 7 bases at V and 6 bases at J, with 21 bases between. CDR1 and CDR2 (germline): MDHEN, SYDVKM. The CDR3 loop reads CASTLPTAPNNGYTF. The CDR3, as DNA: TGTGCCAGCACCTTACCAACCGCTCCGAATAATGGCTACACCTTC.

The rearrangement joins TRBV18 to TRBJ2-2; no firm D call. CDR3 length: 15 amino acids. V lost 5 bases to trimming and J lost 4 bases, with 14 bases between them. Germline CDR1 reads KGHSH; CDR2 reads LQKENI. The CDR3 protein is CASSEDRASTGELFF. Written as DNA, the CDR3 is TGTGCCAGCTCAGAAGACCGGGCTAGCACCGGGGAGCTGTTTTTT. Looking up the rest from reference TRBV18 and TRBJ2-2 gives the full variable domain: NAGVMQNPRHLVRRRGQEARLRCSPMKGHSHVYWYRQLPEEGLKFMVYLQKENIIDESGMPKERFSAEFPKEGPSILRIQQVVRGDSAAYFCASSEDRASTGELFFGEGSRLTVL.

The gene calls are TRBV9 and TRBJ2-3, with unresolved D. V shed 4 bases and J shed 4 bases, with 10 bases lying between them. The CDR3 runs 13 residues. Germline lookup yields CDR1 SGDLS and CDR2 YYNGEE. The CDR3 DNA reads as TGTGCCAGCAGCCCAGGAATCCCAGATACGCAGTATTTT. As protein: CASSPGIPDTQYF.

This clone is a singleton in its sample. Other nucleotide sequences from this sample produce the same CDR3. The CDR3 here is CASSLARDSGETQYF. The CDR3 DNA is TGTGCCAGCAGCTTAGCGCGGGATAGTGGAGAGACCCAGTACTTC. The chain combines TRBV7-2 with TRBJ2-5, with D perhaps matching TRBD2 (6 bases). The ends were cut back, 0 bases at V and 4 bases at J, with 12 bases in the middle. Germline V gene data show CDR1 as SGHTA and CDR2 as FQGNSA. The CDR3 is 15 amino acids.

Notes on this clone: The same CDR3 can be traced to other DNA sequences in this sample. The chain combines TRBV5-1 with TRBJ1-4; perhaps TRBD1 as D (6 bases). The V end lost 4 bases, the J end lost 0 bases, and 10 bases lay between the germline ends. The germline gives CDR1 SGHRS, CDR2 YFSETQ. The CDR3 totals 15 residues. CDR3 DNA sequence: TGCGCCAGCAGCGTACAGGGTGCAACTAATGAAAAACTGTTTTTT. Translation: CASSVQGATNEKLFF. The full variable domain, with the rest looked up from reference TRBV5-1 and TRBJ1-4, is KAGVTQTPRYLIKTRGQQVTLSCSPISGHRSVSWYQQTPGQGLQFLFEYFSETQRNKGNFPGRFSGRQFSNSRSEMNVSTLELGDSALYLCASSVQGATNEKLFFGSGTQLSVL.

This chain joins TRBV6-1 and TRBJ2-3; D remains ambiguous. CDR3 length: 15 amino acids. Germline CDR1 MNHNS, CDR2 SASEGT. Trimming removed 6 bases at V and 0 bases at J, with 13 bases between. The chain's CDR3 is CASRDRVLSTDTQYF. The CDR3 nucleotides read TGTGCCAGCAGGGACCGGGTCCTTAGCACAGATACGCAGTATTTT.

The chain links TRBV28 to TRBJ1-1; weak D call: TRBD1 (6 bases). The V end was cut by 3 bases, the J end by 7 bases, with 12 bases between. This CDR3 region has 13 residues. The germline gives CDR1 MDHEN, CDR2 SYDVKM. As DNA, the CDR3 is TGTGCCAGCAGTTTTATAGGGGGGAGTGAAGCTTTCTTT. Protein product: CASSFIGGSEAFF.